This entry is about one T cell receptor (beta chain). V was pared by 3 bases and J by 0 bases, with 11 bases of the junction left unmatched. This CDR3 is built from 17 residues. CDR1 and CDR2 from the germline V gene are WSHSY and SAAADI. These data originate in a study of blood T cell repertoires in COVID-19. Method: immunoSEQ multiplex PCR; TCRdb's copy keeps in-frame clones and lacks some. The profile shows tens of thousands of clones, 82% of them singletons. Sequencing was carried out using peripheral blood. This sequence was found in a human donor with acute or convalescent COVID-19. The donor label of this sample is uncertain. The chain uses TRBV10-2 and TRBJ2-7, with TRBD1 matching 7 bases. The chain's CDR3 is CASSDFGIWTGSYEQYF. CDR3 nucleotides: TGCGCCAGCAGTGATTTTGGAATCTGGACAGGCTCCTACGAGCAGTACTTC.